This TCR beta chain originates from a study of cytomegalovirus exposure and HLA in healthy donors (TCRdb year 2017). As for the study more broadly: The approximately 710 repertoires of the first cohort and the approximately 130 validation repertoires were produced on the same platform, according to a later analysis. The study was designed to test whether signatures of past pathogen exposure could be identified by cataloging public T cell receptors. In addition to the first cohort of around 670 subjects, a separate validation cohort of 120 different subjects was used. To predict cytomegalovirus infection status, the study combined high-throughput TCR immunosequencing, statistical association of individual TCRs with disease status, and machine learning. What the research found in general, with its limitations: According to the authors, the approach could potentially be generalized to other disease states and immunological phenotypes. The study listed 150 to 200 TCR beta chains as associated with cytomegalovirus. All 120 or so repertoires were used to score co-occurrence in the validation cohort in a later analysis, because that analysis had no HLA typing for the cohort. Of the cluster scores, roughly 95% were above 0 in a later analysis, which found that TCRs clustered in the first cohort also tended to co-occur in the 110 or so validation repertoires. Most TCR sequences were observed very rarely across donors, whereas some public TCRs were present in many individuals. In vitro tests confirmed that a few of the cytomegalovirus-associated TCR beta chains recognize cytomegalovirus antigens. The classifier was reported to diagnose cytomegalovirus status with high specificity and sensitivity in both the original and validation cohorts.

V is clipped by 1 base and J by 5 bases, and the sequence between their germline boundaries is 17 bases long. For CDR1 and CDR2, the germline V gene lists SGHTA and FQGNSA. The cysteine opens and the phenylalanine closes a CDR3 of 16 amino acids. Of all the DNA, just the CDR3 is kept, 48 bases in frame from base 1. On this clone itself: Its specific antigen is unknown. No much larger clonotype is one base removed from it; base qualities were not supplied.

Receptor amplification or capture employed the immunoSEQ multiplex PCR assay. The paper's data handling went like this. A statistical classification framework was developed to diagnose cytomegalovirus status using the catalog of TCR beta chain sequences. The table was pulled from immuneACCESS by TCRdb, which kept in-frame rearrangements only. Such tables lose some clones; where checked, under half of the loss comes from unresolved V genes, and the rest has no known cause. That table furnishes V, J and clone size, whereas the DNA furnished D and trimming. The sample table shows approximately 100,000 clones, and approximately 95% are seen once. The ten biggest clones cover about 1.1% of the sample. The donors belonged to the validation cohort of over a hundred subjects, which was separate from the approximately 700-subject first cohort.

The TCR comes from a woman aged 25 to 45 in good health and CMV-seropositive. The chain is assembled from TRBV7-2 and TRBJ2-5; the D segment could be TRBD2, given 6 matching bases. Sequencing was carried out using PBMCs. The CDR3 protein: CASSLDGSARVETQYF. The DNA is TGTGCCAGCAGCTTAGACGGGAGCGCGAGGGTGGAGACCCAGTACTTC.